What follows are 27 T cell receptor beta chains derived from one specimen sequenced in a study of OX40 agonist ivuxolimab in advanced cancers. The method was immunoSEQ multiplex PCR; TCRdb's version includes in-frame clones alone and lacks a portion of them. The sample shows 20,000 to 25,000 clones, over 65% of them seen only once. Here the sequenced sample was CD4+ or CD8+ T cells sorted from blood, taken in a trial of the OX40 agonist ivuxolimab. Receptor source: an adult with an advanced solid tumor such as melanoma, head and neck, liver or kidney cancer.

By share of the sample, this clone is medium-sized. The rearrangement links TRBV9 to TRBJ1-3; TRBD1 is a possible D gene (6 bases). The CDR3 length is 13 residues. Germline V gene lookup returns CDR1 SGDLS and CDR2 YYNGEE. The V gene lost 3 bases and the J gene lost 6 bases, with 10 bases spanning the gap. In nucleotides, the CDR3 is TGTGCCAGCAGCGGACAGGCCGAAAACACCATATATTTT. It codes for CASSGQAENTIYF.

The V gene is TRBV6-4, the J gene TRBJ2-6; 8 bases align to TRBD1. The V gene's germline CDR1 is MRHNA and CDR2 SNTAGT. The CDR3 contains 16 residues. V trimming: 3 bases; J trimming: 3 bases; junction bases outside the gene matches: 4. In DNA form, the CDR3 reads TGTGCCAGCAGTGAGGACGACAGGGGTGGGGCCAACGTCCTGACTTTC. This encodes CASSEDDRGGANVLTF.

The J gene is TRBJ2-1, the V gene TRBV5-1; TRBD2 is a possible D gene (5 bases). This CDR3 is built from 15 residues. V lost 1 base and J lost 5, with 13 bases in between. Germline V gene sequence: CDR1 SGHRS, CDR2 YFSETQ. The CDR3, as DNA: TGCGCCAGCAGCTTGAAGTCGGGAACTCACAATGAGCAGTTCTTC. Amino acid sequence: CASSLKSGTHNEQFF.

The CDR3 loop reads CASSQDRGKVYGYTF. Written as DNA, the CDR3 is TGTGCCAGCAGCCAGGACAGGGGGAAGGTCTATGGCTACACCTTC. The chain is built from TRBV21-1 and TRBJ1-2; the table's D call TRBD1 went unverified against the DNA. TRBV21-1 is recorded as a pseudogene. The CDR3 consists of 15 residues.

This clone was counted once. This chain links TRBV6-1 with TRBJ1-5, with a weak D call TRBD1 (6 bases). The CDR3 covers 15 residues. Germline CDR1 MNHNS, CDR2 SASEGT. V was cut by 7 bases and J by 7 bases, with 20 bases left in between. This CDR3 is CASNFQQGTDQPQHF. The CDR3 nucleotides are TGTGCCAGCAACTTCCAACAGGGAACGGACCAGCCCCAGCATTTT.

This chain uses TRBV11-2 with TRBJ2-1, with D unresolved. The germline V and J ends were trimmed by 1 base and 8 bases, with 12 bases remaining between them. The CDR3 extends over 14 amino acids. Germline assignment: CDR1 SGHAT and CDR2 FQNNGV. CDR3 DNA sequence: TGTGCCAGCAGCTTAGGCCTAGGTGGTGATGAGCAGTTCTTC. It codes for CASSLGLGGDEQFF.

The chain has TRBV4-1 and TRBJ2-3; no firm D call. V was clipped by 1 base and J by 2 bases, with 13 bases between them. The germline CDR1 and CDR2 sequences are MGHRA and YSYEKL. This CDR3 is 16 amino acids long. CDR3 nucleotide sequence: TGCGCCAGCAGCCAAGTCGATCTTGGATTCACAGATACGCAGTATTTT. The encoded protein is CASSQVDLGFTDTQYF.

This clone was picked up one time. The CDR3 DNA is TGTGCCAGCAGCTTAGATTTGGGGCCAGTTGTGGGCCTCACCTTC. It yields the protein CASSLDLGPVVGLTF. This sequence joins TRBV11-2 and TRBJ1-2, with D perhaps matching TRBD1 (5 bases). CDR1 and CDR2 from the germline V gene are SGHAT and FQNNGV. The CDR3 consists of 15 residues. V lost 0 bases to trimming and J lost 13 bases, with 21 bases between them.

The V and J genes are TRBV19 and TRBJ2-3, with TRBD2 matching over 7 bases. J was trimmed by 4 bases and V by 11 bases; bases with no gene match: 15. Germline CDR1 is LNHDA and CDR2 is SQIVND (reference sequence). The CDR3 runs to 15 residues. As DNA, the CDR3 is TGTGCCGCAGCCGAAAGCGGGACTGCCTCAGATACGCAGTATTTT. Protein sequence: CAAAESGTASDTQYF.

The CDR3 sequence is CASSIPGAGVEQFF. The CDR3 bases are TGTGCCAGTAGTATTCCCGGGGCAGGGGTCGAGCAGTTCTTC. The rearrangement links TRBV19 to TRBJ2-1, with D perhaps matching TRBD1 (6 bases). This CDR3 comprises 14 residues. The germline gives CDR1 LNHDA, CDR2 SQIVND (reference sequence). Trimming left V 3 bases short and J 10 bases short, with 16 bases between.

The rearrangement joins TRBV7-2 to TRBJ2-1; D ambiguous. The CDR3 covers 13 residues. V gave up 3 bases and J gave up 9 bases, with 12 bases separating them. CDR1 SGHTA and CDR2 FQGNSA come from the germline V gene. The CDR3 spells CASSFGVLPEQFF. DNA for the CDR3: TGTGCCAGCAGCTTCGGAGTTCTACCTGAGCAGTTCTTC.

This rearrangement joins TRBV5-5 to TRBJ1-2; D gene uncertain. The CDR3 is 12 residues long. Trimming shortened V by 2 bases and J by 10 bases, and 12 bases separated the two germline ends. Germline lookup yields CDR1 SGHKS and CDR2 YYEKEE (reference sequence). CDR3 sequence reads: CASSFNYPFYTF. The CDR3 DNA sequence: TGTGCCAGCAGCTTTAACTATCCTTTCTACACCTTC.

V gene TRBV6-1 combines with J gene TRBJ2-3; TRBD2 matches at 8 bases. This CDR3 contains 15 residues. Per germline, CDR1 MNHNS and CDR2 SASEGT. V gave up 8 bases and J gave up 0 bases; unmatched junction bases: 7. The CDR3 DNA reads as TGTGCCAGCCTCCACGGGGGGGCAAGCACAGATACGCAGTATTTT. Its translation is CASLHGGASTDTQYF.

The chain couples TRBV6-6 to TRBJ2-3, with 13 nucleotides matching TRBD2. Germline CDR1 and CDR2: MNHNY and SVGAGI (reference sequence). Germline trimming cut 5 bases from V and 2 bases from J; bases unmatched to any gene: 4. The CDR3 consists of 16 residues. In DNA, the CDR3 is TGTGCCAGCAGTGGGACTAGCGGGACTTACACAGATACGCAGTATTTT. It translates to CASSGTSGTYTDTQYF.

This clone was seen just once. The rearrangement uses TRBV11-3 and TRBJ2-6; 11 nucleotides agree with TRBD1. J gave up 1 base and V 5 bases, and 4 bases lay outside the gene matches. Germline CDR1 is SGHNT and CDR2 is YENEEA. The CDR3 runs 17 residues. The CDR3 here is CASSPGTGGSGANVLTF. CDR3 coding DNA: TGTGCCAGCAGCCCCGGGACAGGGGGTTCTGGGGCCAACGTCCTGACTTTC.

A few counts support this clone. This chain connects TRBV11-2 to TRBJ1-2; no clear D gene. The CDR3 contains 12 residues. Germline-derived CDR1 and CDR2 are SGHAT and FQNNGV. The V gene lost 4 bases and the J gene lost 8 bases, with 11 bases spanning the gap. CDR3 sequence reads: CASSWNNRGYTF. CDR3 bases: TGTGCCAGCAGCTGGAACAACCGGGGCTACACCTTC.

The chain recombines TRBV6-4 with TRBJ2-3; the D gene is possibly TRBD1 (6 bases). Trimming took off 0 bases at V and 4 bases at J, with 11 bases between the two ends. This CDR3 spans 15 amino acids. CDR1 MRHNA and CDR2 SNTAGT come from the germline V gene. CDR3 sequence: CASSDSLGAADTQYF. The CDR3 DNA is TGTGCCAGCAGTGACTCCCTGGGGGCCGCAGATACGCAGTATTTT.

This clone showed up just once. The rearrangement links TRBV4-2 to TRBJ2-1, with D perhaps TRBD2 (5 bases). The CDR3 sequence is 13 residues long. Germline lookup yields CDR1 LGHNA and CDR2 YNFKEQ. The V and J ends lost 7 bases and 3 bases respectively, with 10 bases between them. In nucleotides, the CDR3 is TGTGCCAGCACGGGGAGAGACTACAATGAGCAGTTCTTC. Protein sequence: CASTGRDYNEQFF.

CDR3 protein: CASKGQGNYGYTF. The DNA of the CDR3 is TGTGCCAGCAAGGGACAGGGAAACTATGGCTACACCTTC. The chain carries TRBV6-5 and TRBJ1-2; TRBD1 agrees at 9 bases. Germline V gene lookup returns CDR1 MNHEY and CDR2 SVGAGI. Germline trimming cut 7 bases from V and 2 bases from J; bases unmatched to any gene: 2. The length of the CDR3 is 13 residues.

This chain uses TRBV4-2 with TRBJ1-5, with D unresolved. The CDR3 contains 14 residues. V lost 1 base to trimming and J lost 5 bases, with 9 bases between them. Germline V gene lookup returns CDR1 LGHNA and CDR2 YNFKEQ. Here the CDR3 reads CASSQVGGDQPQHF. The CDR3 DNA is TGTGCCAGCAGCCAAGTCGGCGGAGATCAGCCCCAGCATTTT.

The chain is built from TRBV5-6 and TRBJ2-7; TRBD2 matches at 10 bases. Trimming cost V 7 bases and J 1 base; bases outside gene matches: 11. The CDR3 sequence is 16 residues long. CDR1 and CDR2 from the germline V gene are SGHDT and YYEEEE. The CDR3 here is CASQRLAGSTSYEQYF. Here the CDR3 DNA reads TGTGCCAGCCAAAGACTAGCGGGCTCTACTTCCTACGAGCAGTACTTC. The variable domain in full, completed from reference TRBV5-6 and TRBJ2-7, reads DAGVTQSPTHLIKTRGQQVTLRCSPKSGHDTVSWYQQALGQGPQFIFQYYEEEERQRGNFPDRFSGHQFPNYSSELNVNALLLGDSALYLCASQRLAGSTSYEQYFGPGTRLTVT.

This rearrangement joins TRBV7-2 to TRBJ1-6, with D perhaps matching TRBD1 (5 bases). The CDR3 consists of 16 residues. V was shortened by 5 bases and J by 3 bases, with 14 bases between the two germline ends. Germline lookup yields CDR1 SGHTA and CDR2 FQGNSA. The CDR3 DNA is TGTGCCAGCAGCCCGGCCCTGGGGGGCTATAATTCACCCCTCCACTTT. Its protein is CASSPALGGYNSPLHF.

The V call is TRBV7-9, the J call TRBJ1-2; D is undetermined. The CDR3 consists of 12 residues. Trimming took off 5 bases at V and 4 bases at J, with 8 bases between the two ends. The V gene's germline CDR1 is SEHNR and CDR2 FQNEAQ (reference sequence). The CDR3, as DNA: TGTGCCAGCAGCGAGGACCTCTATGGCTACACCTTC. Encoded protein: CASSEDLYGYTF.

The V gene is TRBV30, the J gene TRBJ1-1, with TRBD1 identical over 10 bases. CDR1 is GTSNPN and CDR2 is SVGIG in the germline V gene (reference sequence). There are 11 residues in the CDR3. After removal of 3 bases from V and 8 bases from J, the junction contained 0 bases not matched to a gene. The CDR3 sequence: CAWRDRGEAFF. CDR3 DNA: TGTGCCTGGAGGGACAGGGGGGAAGCTTTCTTT.

Only one count was recorded for this clone. V and J are TRBV7-9 and TRBJ2-2, with unresolved D. From germline, CDR1 is SEHNR and CDR2 FQNEAQ (reference sequence). Trimming took 3 bases from V and 4 from J, leaving 6 bases between them. The CDR3 contains 13 residues. In nucleotides, the CDR3 is TGTGCCAGCAGCTTGATGAGCACCGGGGAGCTGTTTTTT. Translation gives CASSLMSTGELFF.

This clone was seen just once. The CDR3 DNA sequence: TGTGCCAGCAGTCCGACAGGGAATACCCCCCCACTCGAGCAGTACTTC. It yields the protein CASSPTGNTPPLEQYF. The rearrangement uses TRBV28 and TRBJ2-7; 7 positions agree with TRBD1. V gave up 5 bases and J gave up 6 bases; unmatched junction bases: 16. CDR1 is MDHEN and CDR2 is SYDVKM in the germline V gene. The CDR3 runs to 16 residues.

The V gene is TRBV9, the J gene TRBJ2-3; TRBD2 aligns across 8 bases. The CDR3 has 16 residues. J gave up 7 bases and V 1 base, and 11 bases lay outside the gene matches. Germline-derived CDR1 and CDR2 are SGDLS and YYNGEE. CDR3 nucleotides: TGTGCCAGCAGCGTAATGTCCAGCGGGAGCACTTATACGCAGTATTTT. Its protein is CASSVMSSGSTYTQYF.